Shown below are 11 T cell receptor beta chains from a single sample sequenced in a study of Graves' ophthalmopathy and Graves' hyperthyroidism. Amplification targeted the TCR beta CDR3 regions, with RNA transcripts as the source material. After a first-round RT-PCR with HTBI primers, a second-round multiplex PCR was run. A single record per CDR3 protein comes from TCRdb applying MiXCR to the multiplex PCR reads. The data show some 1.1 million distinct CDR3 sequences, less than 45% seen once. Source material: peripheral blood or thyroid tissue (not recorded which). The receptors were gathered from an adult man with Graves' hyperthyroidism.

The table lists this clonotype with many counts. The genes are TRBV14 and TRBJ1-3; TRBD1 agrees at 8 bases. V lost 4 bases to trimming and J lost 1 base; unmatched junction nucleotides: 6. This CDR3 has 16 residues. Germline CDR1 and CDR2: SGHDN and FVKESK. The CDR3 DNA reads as TGTGCCAGCAGCCCCCGCGGACAGGGATCTGGAAACACCATATATTTT. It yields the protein CASSPRGQGSGNTIYF.

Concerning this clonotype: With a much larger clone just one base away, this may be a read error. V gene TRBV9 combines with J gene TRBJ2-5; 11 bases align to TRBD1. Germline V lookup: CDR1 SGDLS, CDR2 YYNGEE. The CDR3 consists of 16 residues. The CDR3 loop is CASSDRGQGEQEAQYF. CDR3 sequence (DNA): TGTGCCAGCAGCGACAGGGGACAGGGGGAGCAAGAGGCCCAGTACTTC.

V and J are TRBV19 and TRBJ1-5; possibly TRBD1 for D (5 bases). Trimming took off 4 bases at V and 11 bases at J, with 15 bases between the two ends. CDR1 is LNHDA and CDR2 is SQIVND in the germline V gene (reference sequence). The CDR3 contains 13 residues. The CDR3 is CASSSEVSRAQHF. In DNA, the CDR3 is TGTGCCAGTAGTAGCGAAGTTAGCAGGGCCCAGCATTTT. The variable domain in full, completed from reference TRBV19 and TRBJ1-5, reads DGGITQSPKYLFRKEGQNVTLSCEQNLNHDAMYWYRQDPGQGLRLIYYSQIVNDFQKGDIAEGYSVSREKKESFPLTVTSAQKNPTAFYLCASSSEVSRAQHFGDGTRLSIL.

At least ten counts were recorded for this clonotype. The CDR3 spells CASSFRDSYEQYF. CDR3 DNA sequence: TGCGCCAGCAGCTTCAGGGACAGCTACGAGCAGTACTTC. The V call is TRBV5-1, the J call TRBJ2-7, with TRBD1 matching over 7 bases. Germline CDR1 is SGHRS and CDR2 is YFSETQ. V dropped 2 bases and J dropped 3; count of bases not matched to a gene: 2. The CDR3 sequence is 13 residues long. Filled out from reference TRBV5-1 and TRBJ2-7, the complete variable domain reads KAGVTQTPRYLIKTRGQQVTLSCSPISGHRSVSWYQQTPGQGLQFLFEYFSETQRNKGNFPGRFSGRQFSNSRSEMNVSTLELGDSALYLCASSFRDSYEQYFGPGTRLTVT.

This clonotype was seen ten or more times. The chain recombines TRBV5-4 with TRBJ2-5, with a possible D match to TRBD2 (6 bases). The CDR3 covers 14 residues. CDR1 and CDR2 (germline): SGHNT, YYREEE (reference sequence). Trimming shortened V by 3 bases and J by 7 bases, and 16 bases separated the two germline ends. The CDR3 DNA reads TGTGCCAGCAGCTCCAAACTAGCTTCGGGGACCCAGTACTTC. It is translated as CASSSKLASGTQYF.

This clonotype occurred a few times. CDR3: CASRRDRVTGELFF. CDR3 sequence (DNA): TGTGCCAGCAGGCGGGACAGAGTCACCGGGGAGCTGTTTTTT. The J gene is TRBJ2-2, the V gene TRBV6-5, with D perhaps TRBD1 (7 bases). Looked up from germline, CDR1 is MNHEY and CDR2 is SVGAGI. This CDR3 contains 14 residues. V lost 6 bases and J lost 4, with 12 bases in between.

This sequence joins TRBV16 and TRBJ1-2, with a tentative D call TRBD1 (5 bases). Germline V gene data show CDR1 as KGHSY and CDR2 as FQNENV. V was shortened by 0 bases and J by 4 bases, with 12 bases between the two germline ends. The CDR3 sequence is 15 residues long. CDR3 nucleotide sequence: TGTGCCAGCAGCCAATCCGGGGCGGGACTCTATGGCTACACCTTC. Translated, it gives CASSQSGAGLYGYTF.

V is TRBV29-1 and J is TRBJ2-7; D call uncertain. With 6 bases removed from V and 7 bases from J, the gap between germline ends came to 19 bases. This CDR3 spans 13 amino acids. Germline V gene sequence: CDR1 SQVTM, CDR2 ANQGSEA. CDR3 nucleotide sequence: TGCAGCGTAGTTACAGACGGGTCGCTGGAGCAGTACTTC. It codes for CSVVTDGSLEQYF.

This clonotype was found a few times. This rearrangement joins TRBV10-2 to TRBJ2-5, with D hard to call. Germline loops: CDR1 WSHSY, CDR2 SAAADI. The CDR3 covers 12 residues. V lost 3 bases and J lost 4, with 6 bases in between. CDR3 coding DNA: TGCGCCAGCAGTGAACATGGAGAGACCCAGTACTTC. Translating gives CASSEHGETQYF.

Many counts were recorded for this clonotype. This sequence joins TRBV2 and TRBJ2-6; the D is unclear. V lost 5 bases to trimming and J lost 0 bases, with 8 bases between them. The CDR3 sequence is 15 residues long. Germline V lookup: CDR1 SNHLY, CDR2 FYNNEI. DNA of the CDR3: TGTGCCAGCAGTCGTCGAAACTCTGGGGCCAACGTCCTGACTTTC. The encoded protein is CASSRRNSGANVLTF.

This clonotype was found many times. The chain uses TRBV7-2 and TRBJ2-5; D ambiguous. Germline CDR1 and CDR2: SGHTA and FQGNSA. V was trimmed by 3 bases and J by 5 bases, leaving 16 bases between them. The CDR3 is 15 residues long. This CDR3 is CASSFADFPGETQYF. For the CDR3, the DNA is TGTGCCAGCAGCTTCGCCGACTTTCCCGGGGAGACCCAGTACTTC.